This TCR beta chain was sequenced in a study of blood T cell repertoires in COVID-19. Study information: Samples of COVID-19 (acute and convalescent) were obtained from the United States, Italy and Spain. PBMCs, B-cell-depleted T cells, or T cells were the source of the cDNA or gDNA that made up the material.

Original handling: Scientists estimated how many nucleated cells there were by amplifying reference gene primers. Data came from immunoSEQ multiplex PCR; TCRdb stores just in-frame clones and leaves some out. The V and J calls and clone size come from that table; D and trimming were worked out from the DNA. Seen here are approximately 84,000 clones, 65% to 85% observed once, and the top ten hold about 31%. Germline V gives CDR1 SGHRS, CDR2 YFSETQ. Trimming left V 0 bases short and J 2 bases short, with 7 bases between. CDR3 length equals 14 residues. This chain connects TRBV5-1 to TRBJ2-3; D gene uncertain. This receptor was obtained from an elderly woman with acute or convalescent COVID-19. Sequencing was performed on peripheral blood. CDR3 sequence: CASSLGQFTDTQYF. The CDR3 DNA reads TGCGCCAGCAGCTTGGGCCAGTTCACAGATACGCAGTATTTT.